A single sample gave rise to the 10 T cell receptor beta chains below, sequenced in a study of T cell responses to AZD1222 COVID-19 vaccine. The protocol was immunoSEQ multiplex PCR, while the TCRdb copy is restricted to in-frame clones and leaves out a portion. The table lists tens of thousands of clones, around 86% of them singletons, with 2% to 3% in the top ten. The input for sequencing was peripheral blood, taken on day 0 of AZD1222 vaccination. These receptors were obtained from an adult in good health.

In its sample, this clone was seen once. CDR3 sequence (DNA): TGTGCCAGCAGCGTAGGTGTTGGGGGGAGGGGAGACAATGAGCAGTTCTTC. Translated, it gives CASSVGVGGRGDNEQFF. The chain has TRBV9 and TRBJ2-1; 7 nucleotides align to TRBD2. V gave up 0 bases and J gave up 5 bases; unmatched junction bases: 11. Looked up from germline, CDR1 is SGDLS and CDR2 is YYNGEE. The CDR3 is 17 amino acids.

The J gene is TRBJ2-3, the V gene TRBV6-5, with 8 bases that match TRBD2. V trimming: 4 bases; J trimming: 1 base; junction bases outside the gene matches: 4. Looked up from germline, CDR1 is MNHEY and CDR2 is SVGAGI. This CDR3 region has 15 residues. CDR3 in amino acids: CASSFGLARTDTQYF. CDR3 coding DNA: TGTGCCAGCAGTTTTGGACTAGCCCGCACAGATACGCAGTATTTT.

The V call is TRBV6-4, the J call TRBJ2-1; TRBD1 agrees at 11 bases. The trim removed 6 bases at V and 3 bases at J, leaving 7 bases unmatched. Germline V gene sequence: CDR1 MRHNA, CDR2 SNTAGT. The CDR3 contains 16 residues. CDR3 protein: CASRRDRGFVYNEQFF. The CDR3 coding sequence is TGTGCCAGCAGAAGGGACAGGGGGTTCGTCTACAATGAGCAGTTCTTC.

The CDR3 DNA is TGTGCCAGTATAACCGGGCCAACTAGCTCCTACAATGAGCAGTTCTTC. This codes for CASITGPTSSYNEQFF. The gene calls are TRBV5-6 and TRBJ2-1, with D possibly matching TRBD2 (5 bases). V was trimmed by 8 bases and J by 0 bases, leaving 18 bases between them. The CDR3 is made up of 16 amino acids. The germline gives CDR1 SGHDT, CDR2 YYEEEE.

This clone was detected only once. The chain uses TRBV19 and TRBJ1-1, with 7 bases lining up with TRBD1. V was clipped by 7 bases and J by 4 bases; unmatched bases: 6. In germline, CDR1 is LNHDA, CDR2 SQIVND (reference sequence). CDR3 length: 13 amino acids. CDR3 sequence: CASNQGGTTEAFF. CDR3 nucleotides: TGTGCCAGTAACCAGGGGGGGACCACTGAAGCTTTCTTT.

This rearrangement joins TRBV30 to TRBJ1-1; tentatively, D is TRBD1 (6 bases). Germline V CDR1 and CDR2: GTSNPN, SVGIG (reference sequence). CDR3 length: 13 residues. The germline V and J ends were trimmed by 4 bases and 6 bases, with 15 bases remaining between them. DNA of the CDR3: TGTGCCTGGACCCCGGACAGCCAAGCTGAAGCTTTCTTT. This gives the protein CAWTPDSQAEAFF.

The rearrangement joins TRBV10-3 to TRBJ2-3; maybe TRBD1 (6 bases). The CDR3 length is 14 residues. The germline V and J ends were trimmed by 5 bases and 1 base, with 10 bases remaining between them. Germline lookup yields CDR1 ENHRY and CDR2 SYGVKD. CDR3 DNA sequence: TGTGCCATCAGTACAGGGTCGGGCACAGATACGCAGTATTTT. Its protein is CAISTGSGTDTQYF.

The chain uses TRBV7-6 and TRBJ2-5; possible D gene TRBD2, 5 bases. V was pared by 2 bases and J by 2 bases, with 12 bases between. CDR1 is SGHVS, CDR2 FNYEAQ, per germline. CDR3 length: 15 residues. The CDR3 protein is CASSLNGEGQETQYF. CDR3 nucleotides: TGTGCCAGCAGCTTAAACGGGGAAGGACAAGAGACCCAGTACTTC. The whole variable domain, remainder taken from reference TRBV7-6 and TRBJ2-5, is GAGVSQSPRYKVTKRGQDVALRCDPISGHVSLYWYRQALGQGPEFLTYFNYEAQQDKSGLPNDRFSAERPEGSISTLTIQRTEQRDSAMYRCASSLNGEGQETQYFGPGTRLLVL.

V is TRBV19 and J is TRBJ2-2, with 11 bases that match TRBD2. This CDR3 spans 16 amino acids. Losses at the gene ends were 2 bases for V and 6 bases for J; bases not matched to a gene: 5. Looked up from germline, CDR1 is LNHDA and CDR2 is SQIVND (reference sequence). The CDR3 is CASSILAGGLPGELFF. The CDR3 DNA reads TGTGCCAGTAGTATACTAGCGGGGGGTCTTCCCGGGGAGCTGTTTTTT.

The gene calls are TRBV2 and TRBJ1-2; no reliable D call. This CDR3 is 12 amino acids long. The germline V and J ends were trimmed by 7 bases and 4 bases, with 10 bases remaining between them. Germline V lookup: CDR1 SNHLY, CDR2 FYNNEI. CDR3 amino acids: CASTEETYGYTF. Here the CDR3 DNA reads TGTGCCAGCACGGAAGAAACCTATGGCTACACCTTC.